The clone carrying this T cell receptor beta chain was counted ten times or more. Separate cDNA molecules each had unique molecular identifiers attached to them. MiXCR, run by TCRdb on the 5' RACE reads, gives a single entry per CDR3 protein. This table holds roughly 47,000 distinct CDR3 sequences, more than 5.5% found once. These data belong to a study of early T cells in non-severe SARS-CoV-2 infection. V was clipped by 3 bases and J by 6 bases; unmatched bases: 9. The CDR3 runs to 16 residues. Germline V gene lookup returns CDR1 LGHDT and CDR2 YNNKEL (reference sequence). The chain uses TRBV3-1 and TRBJ1-4, with 8 bases that match TRBD1. The receptor was isolated from an adult who was a healthcare worker with PCR-confirmed SARS-CoV-2 infection or an uninfected control (not recorded which). This specimen was whole blood, taken at baseline. As DNA, the CDR3 is TGTGCCAGCAGCCACCTCTACAGGGGGAAGGATGAAAAACTGTTTTTT. This codes for CASSHLYRGKDEKLFF. Supplemented by reference TRBV3-1 and TRBJ1-4, the full variable domain reads DTAVSQTPKYLVTQMGNDKSIKCEQNLGHDTMYWYKQDSKKFLKIMFSYNNKELIINETVPNRFSPKSPDKAHLNLHINSLELGDSAVYFCASSHLYRGKDEKLFFGSGTQLSVL.